Included here is one T cell receptor beta chain sequence, with context. These data belong to a study of human versus mouse CDR3 diversity and MHC coevolution. Study-wide context: Reported immunoSEQ sensitivity was one in 200,000 T cells, with reduced amplification bias. Samples had between about 5.5 x 10^6 and 1.7 x 10^7 valid reads.

Cells were CD45RO-negative CD62L-positive naive CD4 T cells sorted from PBMCs. The germline CDR1 and CDR2 sequences are MDHEN and SYDVKM. The ends were cut back, 8 bases at V and 0 bases at J, with 10 bases in the middle. The CDR3 loop spans 13 amino acids. Libraries were prepared by immunoSEQ multiplex PCR; TCRdb keeps only in-frame clonotypes and omits some of them. The sample holds tens of thousands of clones, 93% seen once. This sequence joins TRBV28 and TRBJ2-5; maybe TRBD2 (6 bases). The sequence was obtained from a person aged 30 to 70 in good health. Sequenced sample: naive CD4+ T cells from blood. Subset described: CD45RO-negative CD62L-positive naive CD4 T cells. CDR3 sequence reads: CASAGGNQETQYF. The CDR3 DNA follows: TGTGCCAGCGCCGGGGGTAACCAAGAGACCCAGTACTTC.